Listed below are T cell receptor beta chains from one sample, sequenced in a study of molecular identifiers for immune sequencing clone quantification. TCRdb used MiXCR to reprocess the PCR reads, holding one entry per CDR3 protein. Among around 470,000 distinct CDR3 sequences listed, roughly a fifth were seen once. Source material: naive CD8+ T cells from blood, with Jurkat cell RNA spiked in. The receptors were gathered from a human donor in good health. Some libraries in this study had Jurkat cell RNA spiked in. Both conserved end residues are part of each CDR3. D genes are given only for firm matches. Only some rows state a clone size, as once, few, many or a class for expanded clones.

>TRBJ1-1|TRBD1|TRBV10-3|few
CAISDDRGLSTEAFF
TGTGCCATCAGTGACGACAGGGGTTTGAGCACTGAAGCTTTCTTT
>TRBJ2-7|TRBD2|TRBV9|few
CASSGSGSSYEQYF
TGTGCCAGCAGCGGAAGCGGGAGTTCCTACGAGCAGTACTTC
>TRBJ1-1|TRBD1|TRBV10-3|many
CAAEQGDDTEAFF
TGTGCCGCGGAACAGGGGGATGACACTGAAGCTTTCTTT
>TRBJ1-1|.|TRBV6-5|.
CATSRGGNTEAFF
TGTGCCACCAGCCGGGGGGGAAACACTGAAGCTTTCTTT
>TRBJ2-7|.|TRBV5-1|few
CASSTHRYAGAEYEQYF
TGCGCCAGCAGCACCCATCGATACGCGGGGGCCGAATACGAGCAGTACTTC
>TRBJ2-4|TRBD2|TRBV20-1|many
CSARAREPNKNIQYF
TGCAGTGCCCGAGCGCGGGAGCCGAACAAAAACATTCAGTACTTC
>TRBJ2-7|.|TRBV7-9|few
CASSPISPQYEQYF
TGTGCCAGCAGCCCTATCTCGCCCCAGTACGAGCAGTACTTC
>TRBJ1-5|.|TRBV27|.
CASSLRGPGPQHF
TGTGCCAGCAGTTTGCGGGGCCCGGGGCCCCAGCATTTT
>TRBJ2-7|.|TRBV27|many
CASRGPGLYEQYF
TGTGCCAGCAGGGGGCCGGGGCTCTACGAGCAGTACTTC
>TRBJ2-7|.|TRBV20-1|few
CSALAQSYEQYF
TGCAGTGCCTTGGCTCAGAGCTACGAGCAGTACTTC